Listed below are T cell receptor beta chains from one sample, sequenced in a study of cytomegalovirus exposure and HLA in healthy donors. The assay was immunoSEQ multiplex PCR, and TCRdb's table has in-frame clones only and misses some. The sample lists roughly 190,000 clones; 65% to 85% were seen once. Sequenced: PBMCs. These receptors all stem from a female donor in good health and CMV-seronegative. Each CDR3 is given with its conserved first and last residue. D genes are given only for firm matches. Not all rows give a size; the values are once, few, many and, for expanded clones, a class.

d_gene,j_gene,v_gene,len,abundance,CDR3aa,CDR3nt
NA,TRBJ1-3,TRBV28,16,once,CASSLRSISSGNTIYF,TGTGCCAGCAGTTTGAGGTCAATTTCCTCTGGAAACACCATATATTTT
TRBD1,TRBJ2-7,TRBV11-3,17,NA,CASSLVILVDRAYEQYF,TGTGCCAGCAGCTTAGTTATTTTGGTGGACAGGGCCTACGAGCAGTACTTC
NA,TRBJ2-7,TRBV14,18,once,CAAKREGQGRFQDYEQYF,TGTGCCGCTAAAAGGGAGGGGCAGGGGCGATTTCAAGACTACGAGCAGTACTTC
TRBD1,TRBJ1-1,TRBV7-2,13,NA,CASSPDRSTEAFF,TGTGCCAGCAGCCCGGACAGGAGCACTGAAGCTTTCTTT
NA,TRBJ2-7,TRBV5-1,12,NA,CASSLGGYEQYF,TGCGCCAGCAGCTTAGGGGGTTACGAGCAGTACTTC
NA,TRBJ2-5,TRBV6-1,13,NA,CASTPQIQETQYF,TGTGCCAGCACACCACAGATCCAAGAGACCCAGTACTTC
NA,TRBJ2-5,TRBV7-2,14,NA,CASSFETGYGEQYF,TGTGCCAGCAGCTTCGAAACAGGGTATGGGGAGCAGTACTTC
TRBD1,TRBJ1-5,TRBV2,15,once,CASRFGTASNQPQHF,TGTGCCAGCAGGTTTGGGACAGCGTCCAATCAGCCCCAGCATTTT
NA,TRBJ1-1,TRBV18,13,once,CASSQIQEAEAFF,TGTGCCAGCTCACAGATCCAGGAAGCTGAAGCTTTCTTT
TRBD2,TRBJ2-3,TRBV9,16,NA,CASSVIGGVATDTQYF,TGTGCCAGCAGCGTAATTGGGGGGGTCGCCACAGATACGCAGTATTTT
TRBD2,TRBJ2-3,TRBV4-3,19,NA,CASSQDHPGAGGVSDTQYF,TGCGCCAGCAGCCAAGATCACCCTGGCGCGGGAGGGGTGTCAGATACGCAGTATTTT
NA,TRBJ2-2,TRBV2,14,NA,CASSEVTNTGELFF,TGTGCCAGCAGTGAAGTTACGAACACCGGGGAGCTGTTTTTT
NA,TRBJ1-3,TRBV9,16,NA,CASSSSTQGSGNTIYF,TGTGCCAGCAGCTCCTCGACACAGGGCTCTGGAAACACCATATATTTT
NA,TRBJ2-3,TRBV7-9,17,NA,CASSFGTPRLSTDTQYF,TGTGCCAGCAGCTTCGGGACTCCCCGACTTAGCACAGATACGCAGTATTTT
NA,TRBJ2-3,TRBV7-8,12,NA,CASSPNTDTQYF,TGTGCCAGCAGTCCTAACACAGATACGCAGTATTTT
NA,TRBJ2-3,TRBV4-2,16,NA,CASSQGAARGTDTQYF,TGTGCCAGCAGCCAAGGGGCCGCGCGGGGCACAGATACGCAGTATTTT
NA,TRBJ1-4,TRBV25-1,13,NA,CASRRRAGEKLFF,TGTGCCAGCAGGAGGAGGGCGGGTGAAAAACTGTTTTTT
TRBD1,TRBJ1-2,TRBV30,13,NA,CAWGGQGGYGYTF,TGTGCCTGGGGCGGACAGGGCGGCTATGGCTACACCTTC
NA,TRBJ2-7,TRBV5-4,14,NA,CASSLEGQSYEQYF,TGTGCCAGCAGCTTGGAGGGGCAAAGCTACGAGCAGTACTTC
NA,TRBJ2-7,TRBV5-4,15,NA,CASSLDRALNGEQYF,TGTGCCAGCAGCTTGGACAGGGCCCTCAATGGGGAGCAGTACTTC
TRBD1,TRBJ2-1,TRBV2,15,NA,CASSDVLTGIDEQFF,TGTGCCAGCAGTGATGTGTTGACAGGGATCGATGAGCAGTTCTTC
TRBD1,TRBJ1-5,TRBV7-8,14,NA,CASSSDRRLEAQHF,TGTGCCAGCAGCTCGGACAGGCGCCTTGAAGCCCAGCATTTT
NA,TRBJ2-1,TRBV6-1,17,few,CASSEWQAYSSYNEQFF,TGTGCCAGCAGTGAATGGCAGGCCTATAGCTCCTACAATGAGCAGTTCTTC
NA,TRBJ1-2,TRBV9,14,few,CASSVDRTDYGYTF,TGTGCCAGCAGCGTAGACAGGACCGACTATGGCTACACCTTC
NA,TRBJ1-2,TRBV6-5,15,NA,CASSYSRQALYGYTF,TGTGCCAGCAGTTACTCCAGACAGGCCCTCTATGGCTACACCTTC
NA,TRBJ2-3,TRBV9,15,NA,CASSVKAAQTDTQYF,TGTGCCAGCAGCGTAAAAGCGGCCCAGACAGATACGCAGTATTTT
NA,TRBJ2-7,TRBV11-2,12,NA,CASSLFSYEQYF,TGTGCCAGTTCTCTATTCTCCTACGAGCAGTACTTC
TRBD2,TRBJ2-1,TRBV27,17,few,CASSLEYSGRGTREQFF,TGTGCCAGCAGTTTAGAATATAGCGGGAGGGGGACGCGTGAGCAGTTCTTC
TRBD1,TRBJ2-2,TRBV4-3,15,NA,CASSLRTGQVGELFF,TGCGCCAGCAGCCTTCGGACAGGGCAGGTCGGGGAGCTGTTTTTT
TRBD2,TRBJ2-7,TRBV27,15,NA,CASSLLAGGSYEQYF,TGTGCCAGCAGTTTGCTAGCGGGAGGCTCCTACGAGCAGTACTTC
TRBD2,TRBJ2-1,TRBV9,16,NA,CASSHRTSGVYNEQFF,TGTGCCAGCAGCCACCGGACTAGCGGGGTATACAATGAGCAGTTCTTC
NA,TRBJ2-2,TRBV5-8,13,NA,CASSFDRTGELFF,TGTGCCAGCAGCTTTGACAGAACCGGGGAGCTGTTTTTT
NA,TRBJ2-1,TRBV27,14,once,CASSPLGGGFEQFF,TGTGCCAGCAGTCCCCTTGGGGGAGGATTTGAGCAGTTCTTC
NA,TRBJ2-2,TRBV7-6,13,NA,CASSLGGGGELFF,TGTGCCAGCAGCTTAGGGGGCGGCGGGGAGCTGTTTTTT
TRBD1,TRBJ2-1,TRBV10-3,12,few,CATGQGGNEQFF,TGTGCCACCGGACAGGGTGGCAATGAGCAGTTCTTC